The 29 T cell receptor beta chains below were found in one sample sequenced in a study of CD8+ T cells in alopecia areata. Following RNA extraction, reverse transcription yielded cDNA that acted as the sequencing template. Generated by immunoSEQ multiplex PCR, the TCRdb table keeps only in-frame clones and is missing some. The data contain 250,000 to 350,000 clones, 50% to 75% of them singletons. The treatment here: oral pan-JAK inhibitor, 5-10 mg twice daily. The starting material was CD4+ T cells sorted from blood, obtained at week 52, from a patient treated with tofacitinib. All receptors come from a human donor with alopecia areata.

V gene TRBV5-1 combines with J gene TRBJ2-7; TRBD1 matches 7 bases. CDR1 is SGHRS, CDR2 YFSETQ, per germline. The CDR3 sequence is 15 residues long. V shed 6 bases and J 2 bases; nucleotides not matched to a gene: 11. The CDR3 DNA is TGCGCCAGCACCTCACGGACAGGTAGGACCTACGAGCAGTACTTC. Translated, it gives CASTSRTGRTYEQYF. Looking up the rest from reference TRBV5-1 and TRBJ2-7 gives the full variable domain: KAGVTQTPRYLIKTRGQQVTLSCSPISGHRSVSWYQQTPGQGLQFLFEYFSETQRNKGNFPGRFSGRQFSNSRSEMNVSTLELGDSALYLCASTSRTGRTYEQYFGPGTRLTVT.

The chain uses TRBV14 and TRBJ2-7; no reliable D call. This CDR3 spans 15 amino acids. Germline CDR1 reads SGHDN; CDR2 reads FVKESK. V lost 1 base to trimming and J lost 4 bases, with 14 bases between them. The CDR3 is CASSQAPNTPYEQYF. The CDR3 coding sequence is TGTGCCAGCAGCCAAGCCCCAAATACCCCATACGAGCAGTACTTC.

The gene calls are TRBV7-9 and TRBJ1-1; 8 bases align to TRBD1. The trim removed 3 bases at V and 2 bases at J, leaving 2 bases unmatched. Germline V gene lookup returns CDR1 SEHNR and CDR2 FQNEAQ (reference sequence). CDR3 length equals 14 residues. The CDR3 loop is CASSLGQANTEAFF. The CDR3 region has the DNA TGTGCCAGCAGCTTGGGACAGGCTAACACTGAAGCTTTCTTT.

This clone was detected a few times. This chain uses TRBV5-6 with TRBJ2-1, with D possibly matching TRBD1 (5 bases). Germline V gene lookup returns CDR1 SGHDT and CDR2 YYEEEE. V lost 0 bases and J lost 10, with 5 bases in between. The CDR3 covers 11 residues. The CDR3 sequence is CASSLEGEQFF. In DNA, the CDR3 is TGTGCCAGCAGCTTGGAGGGGGAGCAGTTCTTC.

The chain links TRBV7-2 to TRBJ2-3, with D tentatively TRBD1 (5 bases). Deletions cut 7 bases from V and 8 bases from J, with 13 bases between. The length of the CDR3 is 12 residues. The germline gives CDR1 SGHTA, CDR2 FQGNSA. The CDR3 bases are TGTGCCAGCACGTCCAGGGCCGGTACGCAGTATTTT. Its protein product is CASTSRAGTQYF.

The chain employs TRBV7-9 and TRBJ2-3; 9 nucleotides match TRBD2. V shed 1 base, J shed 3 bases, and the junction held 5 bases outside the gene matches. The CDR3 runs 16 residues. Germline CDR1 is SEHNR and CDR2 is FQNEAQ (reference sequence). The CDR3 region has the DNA TGTGCCAGCAGCTTAGGCCTAGCGGGGTATACAGATACGCAGTATTTT. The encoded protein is CASSLGLAGYTDTQYF.

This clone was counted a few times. The CDR3 reads CASSWTSGGNNEQFF. As DNA, the CDR3 is TGCGCCAGCAGCTGGACTAGCGGGGGGAACAATGAGCAGTTCTTC. This chain uses TRBV5-1 with TRBJ2-1, with 14 bases that match TRBD2. Germline CDR1 SGHRS, CDR2 YFSETQ. The V and J ends lost 3 bases and 5 bases, in that order; junction bases with no gene match: 1. CDR3 size: 15 residues.

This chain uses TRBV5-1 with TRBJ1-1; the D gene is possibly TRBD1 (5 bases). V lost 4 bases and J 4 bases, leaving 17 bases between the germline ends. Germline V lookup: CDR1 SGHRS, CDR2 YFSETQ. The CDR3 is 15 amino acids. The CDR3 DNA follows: TGCGCCAGCAGCGCGACAGCCTCACGGGGCACTGAAGCTTTCTTT. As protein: CASSATASRGTEAFF.

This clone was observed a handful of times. CDR3 nucleotide sequence: TGCAGCGTTGAACGGCGGGGGGACTCCTACAATGAGCAGTTCTTC. Its translation: CSVERRGDSYNEQFF. The chain couples TRBV29-1 to TRBJ2-1; TRBD2 matches 8 bases. This CDR3 is built from 15 residues. The germline gives CDR1 SQVTM, CDR2 ANQGSEA. With 2 bases clipped from V and 0 bases from J, the junction kept 3 bases outside the gene matches.

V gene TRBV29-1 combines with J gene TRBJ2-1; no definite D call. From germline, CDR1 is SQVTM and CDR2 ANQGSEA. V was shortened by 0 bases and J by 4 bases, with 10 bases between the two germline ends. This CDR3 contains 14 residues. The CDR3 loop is CSVEDRRLYNEQFF. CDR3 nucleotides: TGCAGCGTTGAAGATCGAAGGCTATACAATGAGCAGTTCTTC.

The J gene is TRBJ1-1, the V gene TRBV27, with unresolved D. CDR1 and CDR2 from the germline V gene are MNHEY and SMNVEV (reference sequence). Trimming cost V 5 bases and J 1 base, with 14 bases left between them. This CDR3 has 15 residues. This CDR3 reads CASSPRGLWNTEAFF. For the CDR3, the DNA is TGTGCCAGCAGTCCCCGAGGCCTTTGGAACACTGAAGCTTTCTTT.

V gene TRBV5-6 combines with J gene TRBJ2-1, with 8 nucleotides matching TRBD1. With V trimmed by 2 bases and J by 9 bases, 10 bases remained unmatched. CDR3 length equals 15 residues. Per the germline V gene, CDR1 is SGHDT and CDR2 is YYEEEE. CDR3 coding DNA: TGTGCCAGCAGCTTAGGCCCTACAGGGGGTGGTGAGCAGTTCTTC. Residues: CASSLGPTGGGEQFF. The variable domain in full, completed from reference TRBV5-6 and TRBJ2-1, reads DAGVTQSPTHLIKTRGQQVTLRCSPKSGHDTVSWYQQALGQGPQFIFQYYEEEERQRGNFPDRFSGHQFPNYSSELNVNALLLGDSALYLCASSLGPTGGGEQFFGPGTRLTVL.

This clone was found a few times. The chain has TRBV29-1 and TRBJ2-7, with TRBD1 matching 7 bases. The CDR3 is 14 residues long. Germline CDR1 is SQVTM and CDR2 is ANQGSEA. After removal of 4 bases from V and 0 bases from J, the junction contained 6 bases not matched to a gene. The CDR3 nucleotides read TGCAGCGTTGTGGGGGACAGAAGCTCCTACGAGCAGTACTTC. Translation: CSVVGDRSSYEQYF.

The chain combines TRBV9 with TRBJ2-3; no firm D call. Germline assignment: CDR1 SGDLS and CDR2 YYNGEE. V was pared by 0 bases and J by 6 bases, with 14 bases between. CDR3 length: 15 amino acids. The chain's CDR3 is CASSVGPSSQDTQYF. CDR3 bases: TGTGCCAGCAGCGTAGGGCCCTCCTCCCAGGATACGCAGTATTTT. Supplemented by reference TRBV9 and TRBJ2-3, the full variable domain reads DSGVTQTPKHLITATGQRVTLRCSPRSGDLSVYWYQQSLDQGLQFLIQYYNGEERAKGNILERFSAQQFPDLHSELNLSSLELGDSALYFCASSVGPSSQDTQYFGPGTRLTVL.

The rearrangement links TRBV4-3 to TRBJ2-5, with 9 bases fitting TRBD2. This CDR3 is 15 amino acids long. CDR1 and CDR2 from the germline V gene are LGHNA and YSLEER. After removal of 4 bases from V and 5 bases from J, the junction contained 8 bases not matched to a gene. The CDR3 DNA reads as TGCGCCAGCAGCCTAGCGGGGGCGCCCGGGGAGACCCAGTACTTC. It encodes CASSLAGAPGETQYF.

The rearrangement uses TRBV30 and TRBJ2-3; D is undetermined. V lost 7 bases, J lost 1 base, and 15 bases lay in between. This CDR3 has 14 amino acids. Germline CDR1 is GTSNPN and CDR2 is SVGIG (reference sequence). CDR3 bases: TGTGCCTACGCTCGGAGTGTTCGCACAGATACGCAGTATTTT. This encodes CAYARSVRTDTQYF. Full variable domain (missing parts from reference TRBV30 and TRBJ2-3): SQTIHQWPATLVQPVGSPLSLECTVEGTSNPNLYWYRQAAGRGLQLLFYSVGIGQISSEVPQNLSASRPQDRQFILSSKKLLLSDSGFYLCAYARSVRTDTQYFGPGTRLTVL.

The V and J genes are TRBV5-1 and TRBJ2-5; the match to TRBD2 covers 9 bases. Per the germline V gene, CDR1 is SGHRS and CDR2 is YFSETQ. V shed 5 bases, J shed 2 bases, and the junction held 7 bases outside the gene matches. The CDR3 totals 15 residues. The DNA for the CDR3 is TGCGCCAGCAGACTGGGTAGCGGGGGACAAGAGACCCAGTACTTC. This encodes CASRLGSGGQETQYF.

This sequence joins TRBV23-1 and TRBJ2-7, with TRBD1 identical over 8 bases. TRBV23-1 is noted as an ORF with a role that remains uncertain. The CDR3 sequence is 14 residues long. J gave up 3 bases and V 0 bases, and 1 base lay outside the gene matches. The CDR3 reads CASSQSGQDYEQYF. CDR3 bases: TGCGCCAGCAGTCAATCGGGACAGGACTACGAGCAGTACTTC.

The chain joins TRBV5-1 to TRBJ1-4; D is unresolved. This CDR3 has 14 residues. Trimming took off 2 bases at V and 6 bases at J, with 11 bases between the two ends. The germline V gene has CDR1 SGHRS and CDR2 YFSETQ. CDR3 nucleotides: TGCGCCAGCAGCTTAACGGAGAGGGATGAAAAACTGTTTTTT. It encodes CASSLTERDEKLFF.

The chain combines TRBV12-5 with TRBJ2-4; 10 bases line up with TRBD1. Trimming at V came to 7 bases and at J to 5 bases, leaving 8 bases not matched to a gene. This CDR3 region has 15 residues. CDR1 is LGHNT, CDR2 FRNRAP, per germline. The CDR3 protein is CASVRTGTGENIQYF. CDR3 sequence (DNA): TGTGCTAGTGTTCGGACCGGGACAGGGGAAAACATTCAGTACTTC. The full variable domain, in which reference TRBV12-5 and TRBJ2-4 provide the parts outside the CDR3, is DARVTQTPRHKVTEMGQEVTMRCQPILGHNTVFWYRQTMMQGLELLAYFRNRAPLDDSGMPKDRFSAEMPDATLATLKIQPSEPRDSAVYFCASVRTGTGENIQYFGAGTRLSVL.

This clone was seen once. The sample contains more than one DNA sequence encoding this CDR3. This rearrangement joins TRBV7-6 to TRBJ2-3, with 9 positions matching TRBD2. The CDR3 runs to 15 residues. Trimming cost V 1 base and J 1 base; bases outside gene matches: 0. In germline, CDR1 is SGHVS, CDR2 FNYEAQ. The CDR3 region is CASSLGLAGTDTQYF. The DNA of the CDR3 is TGTGCCAGCAGCTTAGGACTAGCGGGCACAGATACGCAGTATTTT.

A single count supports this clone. CDR3 protein: CASTQGGMNTEAFF. In DNA form, the CDR3 reads TGCGCCAGCACCCAGGGTGGCATGAACACTGAAGCTTTCTTT. The gene calls are TRBV5-1 and TRBJ1-1; perhaps TRBD1 as D (5 bases). V was clipped by 6 bases and J by 0 bases, with 12 bases between them. The CDR3 covers 14 residues. Germline V CDR1 and CDR2: SGHRS, YFSETQ.

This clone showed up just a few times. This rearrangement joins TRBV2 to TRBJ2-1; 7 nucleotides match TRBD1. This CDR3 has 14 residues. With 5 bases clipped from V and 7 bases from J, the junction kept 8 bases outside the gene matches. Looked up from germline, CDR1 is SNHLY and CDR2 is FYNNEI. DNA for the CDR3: TGTGCCAGCAGTATGCTGAGGGGGCCTAATGAGCAGTTCTTC. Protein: CASSMLRGPNEQFF.

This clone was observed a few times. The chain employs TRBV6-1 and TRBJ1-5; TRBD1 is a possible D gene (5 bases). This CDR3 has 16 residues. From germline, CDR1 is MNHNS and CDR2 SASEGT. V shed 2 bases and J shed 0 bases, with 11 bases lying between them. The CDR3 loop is CASSEHRKNSNQPQHF. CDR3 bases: TGTGCCAGCAGTGAACACAGGAAAAATAGCAATCAGCCCCAGCATTTT.

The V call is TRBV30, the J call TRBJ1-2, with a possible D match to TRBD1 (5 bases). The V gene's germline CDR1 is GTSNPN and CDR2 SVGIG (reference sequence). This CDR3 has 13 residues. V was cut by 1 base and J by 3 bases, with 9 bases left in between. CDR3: CAWSEGLYYGYTF. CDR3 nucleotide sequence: TGTGCCTGGAGTGAGGGGTTATACTATGGCTACACCTTC.

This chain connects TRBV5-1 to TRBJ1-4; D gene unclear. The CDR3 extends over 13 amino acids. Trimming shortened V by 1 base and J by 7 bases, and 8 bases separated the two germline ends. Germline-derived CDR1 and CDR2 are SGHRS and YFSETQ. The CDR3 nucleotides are TGCGCCAGCAGCTTGACAAGGTCTGAAAAACTGTTTTTT. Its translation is CASSLTRSEKLFF.

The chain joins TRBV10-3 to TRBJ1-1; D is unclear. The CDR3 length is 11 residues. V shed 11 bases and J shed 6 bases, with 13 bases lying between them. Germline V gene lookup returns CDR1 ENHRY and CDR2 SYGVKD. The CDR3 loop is CAARSLAEAFF. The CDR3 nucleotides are TGTGCCGCCAGAAGCCTCGCTGAAGCTTTCTTT.

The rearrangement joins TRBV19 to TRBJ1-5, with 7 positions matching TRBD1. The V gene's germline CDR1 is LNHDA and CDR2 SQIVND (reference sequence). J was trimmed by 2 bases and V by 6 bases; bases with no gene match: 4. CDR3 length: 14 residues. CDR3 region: CASRHTGGNQPQHF. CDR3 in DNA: TGTGCCAGTAGACATACAGGGGGCAATCAGCCCCAGCATTTT. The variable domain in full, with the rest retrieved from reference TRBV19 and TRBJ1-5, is DGGITQSPKYLFRKEGQNVTLSCEQNLNHDAMYWYRQDPGQGLRLIYYSQIVNDFQKGDIAEGYSVSREKKESFPLTVTSAQKNPTAFYLCASRHTGGNQPQHFGDGTRLSIL.

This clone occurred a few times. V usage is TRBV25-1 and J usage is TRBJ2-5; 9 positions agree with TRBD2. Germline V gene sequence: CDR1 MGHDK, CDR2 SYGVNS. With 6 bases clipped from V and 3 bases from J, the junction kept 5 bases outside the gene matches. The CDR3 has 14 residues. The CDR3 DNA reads TGTGCCAGCAGATCGACTAGCGGAGAAGAGACCCAGTACTTC. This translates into CASRSTSGEETQYF.